This TCR beta chain was recorded in a study of response to subunit inactivated influenza vaccine. The germline V gene has CDR1 MDHEN and CDR2 SYDVKM. This CDR3 spans 16 amino acids. The V and J ends lost 2 bases and 3 bases respectively, with 15 bases between them. Using its own MiXCR run on the RT-PCR reads, TCRdb lists one record per CDR3 protein. The table records 590,000 or so distinct CDR3 sequences, 12% to 15% of them present only once. This chain uses TRBV28 with TRBJ2-3, with a tentative D call TRBD2 (5 bases). This specimen was PBMCs from blood, taken 14 days before vaccination. This clonotype was obtained from a man aged 50-59 years who received an inactivated influenza vaccine. This CDR3 reads CASSLTPGMDTDTQYF. CDR3 in DNA: TGTGCCAGCAGTTTAACGCCGGGGATGGATACAGATACGCAGTATTTT.